This T cell receptor beta chain was documented in a study of OX40 agonist ivuxolimab in advanced cancers. Background for the entire study: Ivuxolimab was a fully human IgG2 agonistic monoclonal antibody targeting the costimulatory receptor OX40 (CD134). Intravenous ivuxolimab was administered to patients every 2 weeks at six dose levels: 0.01, 0.1, 0.3, 1.5, 3 and 10 mg/kg. Of the roughly 51 patients in dose escalation, about 20 had hepatocellular carcinoma, some 15 had melanoma, 9 had renal cell carcinoma and 9 had head and neck cancer. In the dose-escalation cohort, 70% to 90% of patients were male, and the mean age was roughly 56 years with a range of roughly 20 to 79. Patients were allowed to have had prior anti-PD-1, anti-PD-L1 or anti-CTLA-4 therapy, and 40% to 45% of the dose-escalation patients had previously received checkpoint inhibitors. Partial responses occurred in three dose-escalation patients, of whom one had hepatocellular carcinoma and two had cutaneous melanoma. Peripheral TCRbeta sequencing was intended to test whether TCR sequence diversity was altered and clonal T-cell expansion was caused by ivuxolimab. The monotherapy dose-escalation portion (N ≈ 57 patients) of the phase I ivuxolimab trial is reported in the paper. What the study reported, not specific to this receptor: On average, CD8+ T cells showed more expanded clones than CD4+ T cells after ivuxolimab. Clonal expansion of both CD4+ and CD8+ blood T cells was observed from baseline to week 6 at doses 0.1 to 3.0 mg/kg. In partial responders in the 0.1-3.0 mg/kg groups, normalized peripheral clonal expansion was found to be among the lowest, especially among CD8+ T cells. Antigen specificity was not determined for the clonally expanded peripheral T cells. Low levels of normalized T-cell clonal expansion were also shown by some nonresponding patients.

Trimming takes 8 bases from V and 4 bases from J, and the germline ends sit 6 bases apart. The cysteine opens and the phenylalanine closes a CDR3 of 11 amino acids. The only DNA kept is the CDR3, 33 bases in frame from the first base. CDR1 SGHNT and CDR2 YENEEA are derived from the germline V gene. Patients with a history of autoimmune disease or receiving systemic immunosuppression were excluded from the trial. In every dose cohort, peripheral blood was drawn for TCR sequencing at baseline, cycle 4 day 1, and cycle 7 day 1. The samples were drawn from a first-in-human, open-label, multicenter phase I dose-escalation trial of ivuxolimab. The trial enrolled adults with locally advanced or metastatic head and neck squamous cell, hepatocellular, melanoma or renal cell carcinoma. Before TCR sequencing, CD4+ T cells and CD8+ T cells were sorted from peripheral blood as separate populations. To sequence the TCRbeta CDR3 region, genomic DNA was isolated from the sorted cells. The immunoSEQ Assay was used for sequencing of TCRbeta CDR3 regions. This immuneACCESS table, as held by TCRdb, lists in-frame sequences with V and J called but not all clones. Of the missing ones, under half trace to an unresolved V gene in checked studies; the others have no known cause. This sample has 15,000 to 20,000 clones in its table, and 90% of those were observed once. The ten largest make up roughly 49% of the sample.

This clone was observed a single time. Its recognized antigen is unknown. Within one base of it there is no much larger clone, and no base qualities were kept. The receptor comes from an adult with an advanced solid tumor such as melanoma, head and neck, liver or kidney cancer. The sample here was CD4+ or CD8+ T cells sorted from blood, taken in a trial of the OX40 agonist ivuxolimab. In this chain, TRBV11-3 is recombined with TRBJ2-1, with the identity of the D gene unclear. The DNA sequence is as follows: TGTGCCAGCGGGGTTTACAATGAGCAGTTCTTC. This is translated as CASGVYNEQFF.